This TCR beta chain was recorded in a study of blood T cell repertoires in COVID-19. In the study overall: Italy, Spain and the United States were the sources of the convalescent and acute COVID-19 samples.

Germline assignment: CDR1 SGDLS and CDR2 YYNGEE. This CDR3 is 14 amino acids long. After removal of 3 bases from V and 3 bases from J, the junction contained 5 bases not matched to a gene. Sequenced by immunoSEQ multiplex PCR; TCRdb stores in-frame clones only, minus some. The table records some 270,000 clones, around 86% of them present only once. The sample comprised PBMCs or T cells enriched from blood (not recorded which). This receptor was identified in a woman in her 40s who had recovered from COVID-19. The chain employs TRBV9 and TRBJ2-5; 7 bases line up with TRBD1. In DNA, the CDR3 is TGTGCCAGCAGCGCGACAGGGTGGGAAGAGACCCAGTACTTC. This codes for CASSATGWEETQYF.